The T cell receptor (beta chain) under discussion was sequenced for a study of blood T cell repertoires in COVID-19. Study at large: Material from acute and convalescent COVID-19 was sourced from the United States, Italy and Spain. T cells, B-cell-depleted T cells, or PBMCs provided the cDNA or gDNA that served as material.

The CDR3 consists of 18 residues. Losses at the gene ends were 4 bases for V and 0 bases for J; bases not matched to a gene: 8. Germline V CDR1 and CDR2: LGHDT, YNNKEL (reference sequence). Followed longitudinally, the Seattle patients had been enrolled during active infection. TCRdb keeps only in-frame clones here, not all; method: immunoSEQ multiplex PCR. The sample comprises approximately 63,000 clones, around 89% of which are singletons, and 18% rests with the top ten. Sequences were obtained from peripheral blood. V is TRBV3-1 (or the pseudogene TRBV3-2) and J is TRBJ1-5; the match to TRBD1 covers 11 bases. This TCR was recovered from a woman between 55 and 75 years old with COVID-19, enrolled during active disease. CDR3 sequence (DNA): TGTGCCAGCAGCCCCCCGGGACAGGGGGATTATAGCAATCAGCCCCAGCATTTT. Its protein product is CASSPPGQGDYSNQPQHF.